The T cell receptor beta chain described here comes from a study of blood T cell repertoires in COVID-19. TCRdb's copy holds only in-frame clones and misses some; the assay was immunoSEQ multiplex PCR. The sample gives some 82,000 clones, more than 70% of which show up once; less than 40% is in the top ten. V lost 2 bases to trimming and J lost 1 base; unmatched junction nucleotides: 12. Germline lookup yields CDR1 MNHEY and CDR2 SMNVEV (reference sequence). CDR3 size: 19 residues. The chain is built from TRBV27 and TRBJ2-5, with 11 nucleotides matching TRBD2. Sequencing was done on a sample of peripheral blood. The sequence was obtained from a man older than 75 with active or convalescent COVID-19. DNA of the CDR3: TGTGCCAGCAGTTTAACCCTAGGGACTAGCGGCCCCTTCCAAGAGACCCAGTACTTC. This encodes CASSLTLGTSGPFQETQYF.